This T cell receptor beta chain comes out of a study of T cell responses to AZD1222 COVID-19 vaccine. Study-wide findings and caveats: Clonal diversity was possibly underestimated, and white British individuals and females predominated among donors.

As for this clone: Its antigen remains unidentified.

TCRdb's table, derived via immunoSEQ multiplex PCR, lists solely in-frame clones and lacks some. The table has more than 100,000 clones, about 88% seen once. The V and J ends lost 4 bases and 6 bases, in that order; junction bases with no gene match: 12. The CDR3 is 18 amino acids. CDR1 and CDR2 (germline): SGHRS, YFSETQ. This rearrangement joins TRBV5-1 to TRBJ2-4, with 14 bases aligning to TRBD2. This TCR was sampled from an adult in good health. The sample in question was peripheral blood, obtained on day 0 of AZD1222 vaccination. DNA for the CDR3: TGCGCCAGCAGCGCCTCCGGGACTAGCGGGGGAAGGGCAAACATTCAGTACTTC. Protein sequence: CASSASGTSGGRANIQYF.